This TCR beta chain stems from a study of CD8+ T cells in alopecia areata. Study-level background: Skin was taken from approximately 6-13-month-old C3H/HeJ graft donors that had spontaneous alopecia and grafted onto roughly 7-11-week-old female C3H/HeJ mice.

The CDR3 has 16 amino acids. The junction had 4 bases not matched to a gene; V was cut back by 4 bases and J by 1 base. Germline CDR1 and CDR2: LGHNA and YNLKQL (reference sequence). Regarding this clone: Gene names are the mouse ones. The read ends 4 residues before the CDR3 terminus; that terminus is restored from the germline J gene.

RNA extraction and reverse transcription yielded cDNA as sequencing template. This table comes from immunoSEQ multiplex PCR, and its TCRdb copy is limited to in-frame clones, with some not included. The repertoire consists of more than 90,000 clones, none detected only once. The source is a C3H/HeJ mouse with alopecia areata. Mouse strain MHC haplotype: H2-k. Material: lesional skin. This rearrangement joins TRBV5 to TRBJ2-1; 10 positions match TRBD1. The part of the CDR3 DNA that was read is TGTGCCAGCAGCCCCCTGGGACAGGGGAACTATGCT. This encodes CASSPLGQGNYA. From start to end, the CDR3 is CASSPLGQGNYAEQFF.